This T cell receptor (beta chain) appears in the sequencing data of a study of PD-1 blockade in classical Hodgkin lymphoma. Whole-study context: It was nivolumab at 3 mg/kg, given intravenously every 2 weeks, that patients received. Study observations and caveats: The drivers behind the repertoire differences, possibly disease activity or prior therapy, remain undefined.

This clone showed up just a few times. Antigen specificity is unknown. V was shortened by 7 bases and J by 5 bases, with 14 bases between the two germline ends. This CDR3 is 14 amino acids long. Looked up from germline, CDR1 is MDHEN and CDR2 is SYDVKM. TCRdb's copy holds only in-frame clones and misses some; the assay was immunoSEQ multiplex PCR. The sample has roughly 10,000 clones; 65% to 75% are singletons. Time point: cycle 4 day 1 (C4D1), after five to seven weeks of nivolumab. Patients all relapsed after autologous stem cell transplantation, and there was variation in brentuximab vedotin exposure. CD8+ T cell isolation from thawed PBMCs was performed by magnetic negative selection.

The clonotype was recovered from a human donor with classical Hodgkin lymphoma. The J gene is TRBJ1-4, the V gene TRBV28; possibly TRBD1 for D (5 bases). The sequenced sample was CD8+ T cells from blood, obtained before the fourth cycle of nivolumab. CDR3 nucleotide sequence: TGTGCCAGCACCCCCCAGGGAGAGAATGAAAAACTGTTTTTT. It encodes CASTPQGENEKLFF.